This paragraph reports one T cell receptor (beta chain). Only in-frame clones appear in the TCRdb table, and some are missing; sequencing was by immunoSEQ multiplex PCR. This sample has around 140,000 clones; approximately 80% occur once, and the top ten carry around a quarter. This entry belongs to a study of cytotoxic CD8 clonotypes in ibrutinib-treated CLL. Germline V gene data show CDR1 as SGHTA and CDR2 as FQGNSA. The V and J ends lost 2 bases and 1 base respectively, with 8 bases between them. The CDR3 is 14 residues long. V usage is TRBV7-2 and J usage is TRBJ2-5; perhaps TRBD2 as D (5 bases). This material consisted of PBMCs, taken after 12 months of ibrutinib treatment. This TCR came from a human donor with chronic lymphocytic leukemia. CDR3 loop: CASSLNGGQETQYF. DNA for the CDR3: TGTGCCAGCAGCTTAAATGGAGGCCAAGAGACCCAGTACTTC.